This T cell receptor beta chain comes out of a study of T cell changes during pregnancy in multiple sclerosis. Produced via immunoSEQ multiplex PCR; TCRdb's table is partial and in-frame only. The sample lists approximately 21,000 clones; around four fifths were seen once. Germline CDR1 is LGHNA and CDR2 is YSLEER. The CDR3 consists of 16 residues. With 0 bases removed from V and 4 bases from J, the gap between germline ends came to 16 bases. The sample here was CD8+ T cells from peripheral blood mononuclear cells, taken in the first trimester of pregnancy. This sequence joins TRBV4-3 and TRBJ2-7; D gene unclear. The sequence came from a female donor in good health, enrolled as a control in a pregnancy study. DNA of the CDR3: TGCGCCAGCAGCCAAGATTTAGGAGAGAAGAGGTACGAGCAGTACTTC. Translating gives CASSQDLGEKRYEQYF.